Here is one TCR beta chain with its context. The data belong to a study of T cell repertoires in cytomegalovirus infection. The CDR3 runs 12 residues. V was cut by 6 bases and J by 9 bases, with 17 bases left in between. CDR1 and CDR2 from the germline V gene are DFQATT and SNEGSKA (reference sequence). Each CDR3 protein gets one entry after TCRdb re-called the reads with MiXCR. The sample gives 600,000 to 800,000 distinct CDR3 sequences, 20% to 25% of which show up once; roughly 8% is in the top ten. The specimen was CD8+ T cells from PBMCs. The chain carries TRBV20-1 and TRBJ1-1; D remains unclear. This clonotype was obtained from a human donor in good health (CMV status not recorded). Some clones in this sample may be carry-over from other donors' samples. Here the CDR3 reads CSATWTRSKAFF. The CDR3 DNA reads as TGCAGTGCCACCTGGACCCGTTCAAAAGCTTTCTTT.